A single sample gave rise to the 20 T cell receptor beta chains below, sequenced in a study of blood T cell repertoires in COVID-19. Libraries were prepared by immunoSEQ multiplex PCR; TCRdb keeps only in-frame clonotypes and omits some of them. The table lists about 120,000 clones, less than 90% of them singletons. The material sequenced was peripheral blood. The source is a woman aged 80 or over with acute or convalescent COVID-19.

This sequence joins TRBV2 and TRBJ2-5; 7 positions agree with TRBD1. Losses at the gene ends were 5 bases for V and 4 bases for J; bases not matched to a gene: 10. The length of the CDR3 is 15 residues. Germline CDR1 and CDR2: SNHLY and FYNNEI. The DNA for the CDR3 is TGTGCCAGCAGTACCCAAGGGGGCCGGGTAGAGACCCAGTACTTC. This encodes CASSTQGGRVETQYF.

The chain recombines TRBV27 with TRBJ1-5, with 7 nucleotides matching TRBD1. V trimming: 6 bases; J trimming: 2 bases; junction bases outside the gene matches: 10. Germline values: CDR1 MNHEY, CDR2 SMNVEV (reference sequence). The CDR3 sequence is 16 residues long. The CDR3 protein is CASSPGTEVRNQPQHF. In DNA, the CDR3 is TGTGCCAGCAGCCCCGGGACAGAGGTGCGCAATCAGCCCCAGCATTTT.

V usage is TRBV5-1 and J usage is TRBJ1-2; D is uncertain. The germline V gene encodes CDR1 SGHRS and CDR2 YFSETQ. This CDR3 is 13 amino acids long. The V gene lost 3 bases and the J gene lost 5 bases, with 11 bases spanning the gap. CDR3 nucleotides: TGCGCCAGCAGCTACGACGGAGTTTATGGCTACACCTTC. Translation gives CASSYDGVYGYTF.

The J gene is TRBJ1-1, the V gene TRBV6-5; D remains ambiguous. The CDR3 extends over 13 amino acids. The germline V gene encodes CDR1 MNHEY and CDR2 SVGAGI. Trimming removed 6 bases at V and 1 base at J, with 9 bases between. CDR3 amino acids: CASRAHQNTEAFF. The CDR3 DNA sequence: TGTGCCAGCAGAGCCCACCAGAACACTGAAGCTTTCTTT.

This clone was observed a single time. This chain links TRBV9 with TRBJ1-3, with 8 bases matching TRBD1. The CDR3 has 17 amino acids. The V gene's germline CDR1 is SGDLS and CDR2 YYNGEE. Trimming removed 4 bases from V and 4 bases from J; junction bases left unmatched: 13. Written as DNA, the CDR3 is TGTGCCAGCAGCCCGGGGACAGGTCGCGCCGTAGGAAACACCATATATTTT. It codes for CASSPGTGRAVGNTIYF.

The chain carries TRBV7-7 and TRBJ2-2; 9 bases agree with TRBD2. CDR3 length equals 20 residues. Germline V gives CDR1 SSHAT, CDR2 FNYEAQ (reference sequence). The CDR3 DNA is TGTGCTAGCGAAATATCAGCCGGCGGGGGGGCCGCGAGGTGCACCGGGGAGCTGTTTTTT. It specifies CASEISAGGGAARCTGELFF.

This sequence joins TRBV5-6 and TRBJ1-1, with TRBD1 identical over 8 bases. Germline CDR1 SGHDT, CDR2 YYEEEE. This CDR3 spans 15 amino acids. The trim removed 0 bases at V and 6 bases at J, leaving 7 bases unmatched. CDR3 sequence: CASSLDLTGAAEAFF. The CDR3 coding sequence is TGTGCCAGCAGCTTGGATTTGACAGGGGCTGCTGAAGCTTTCTTT.

The J gene is TRBJ1-3, the V gene TRBV18; D possibly corresponds to TRBD1 (6 bases). In germline, CDR1 is KGHSH, CDR2 LQKENI. CDR3 length: 16 amino acids. V was cut by 6 bases and J by 1 base, with 16 bases left in between. This chain's CDR3 is CASSPTGSESGNTIYF. DNA of the CDR3: TGTGCCAGCTCCCCCACAGGGTCGGAATCTGGAAACACCATATATTTT.

The CDR3 nucleotides are TGTGCCACCAGTGACCCCAGTTTGACTTTGGACAATGAGCAGTTCTTC. Encoded protein: CATSDPSLTLDNEQFF. The chain is built from TRBV24-1 and TRBJ2-1; D uncertain. The germline V gene encodes CDR1 KGHDR and CDR2 SFDVKD. The CDR3 sequence is 16 residues long. Trimming pared 4 bases from V and 5 bases from J, leaving 17 bases between.

The CDR3 loop reads CASSLRGKPYEQYV. DNA for the CDR3: TGTGCCAGCAGCTTGAGGGGGAAGCCCTACGAGCAGTACGTC. The chain employs TRBV5-4 and TRBJ2-7; the D gene is possibly TRBD1 (6 bases). The V and J ends lost 1 base and 2 bases respectively, with 10 bases between them. Germline CDR1 and CDR2: SGHNT and YYREEE (reference sequence). CDR3 length: 14 residues.

This clone showed up just a few times. V usage is TRBV18 and J usage is TRBJ1-4, with D possibly TRBD1 on 5 matching bases. This CDR3 region has 14 residues. V gave up 3 bases and J gave up 1 base, with 6 bases separating them. CDR1 is KGHSH, CDR2 LQKENI, per germline. In DNA form, the CDR3 reads TGTGCCAGCTCACCGGGGGGAACTAATGAAAAACTGTTTTTT. Translating it yields CASSPGGTNEKLFF.

The chain recombines TRBV10-2 with TRBJ1-1, with D possibly TRBD1 on 6 matching bases. Germline V lookup: CDR1 WSHSY, CDR2 SAAADI. The CDR3 extends over 16 amino acids. The ends were cut back, 8 bases at V and 0 bases at J, with 19 bases in the middle. DNA of the CDR3: TGCGCCAGCGGATTTTATGGCGGGGGCTTGAACACTGAAGCTTTCTTT. The encoded protein is CASGFYGGGLNTEAFF.

The chain links TRBV19 to TRBJ1-1; D is perhaps TRBD1 (5 bases). The length of the CDR3 is 14 residues. Germline CDR1 LNHDA, CDR2 SQIVND (reference sequence). The V and J ends lost 11 bases and 2 bases respectively, with 18 bases between them. CDR3 protein: CASQTAKINTEAFF. CDR3 bases: TGTGCCTCACAGACAGCAAAAATAAACACTGAAGCTTTCTTT. The full variable domain, in which reference TRBV19 and TRBJ1-1 provide the parts outside the CDR3, is DGGITQSPKYLFRKEGQNVTLSCEQNLNHDAMYWYRQDPGQGLRLIYYSQIVNDFQKGDIAEGYSVSREKKESFPLTVTSAQKNPTAFYLCASQTAKINTEAFFGQGTRLTVV.

The rearrangement uses TRBV12-3 or TRBV12-4 and TRBJ2-1; D gene ambiguous. V was trimmed by 2 bases and J by 10 bases, leaving 12 bases between them. The CDR3 contains 13 residues. CDR3 sequence reads: CASSLFATAEQFF. Here the CDR3 DNA reads TGTGCCAGCAGTTTATTCGCAACCGCGGAGCAGTTCTTC.

The V call is TRBV5-1, the J call TRBJ2-3, with D possibly matching TRBD2 (7 bases). Germline V gene data show CDR1 as SGHRS and CDR2 as YFSETQ. This CDR3 spans 15 amino acids. V was shortened by 0 bases and J by 1 base, with 9 bases between the two germline ends. The CDR3 spells CASSLEGGGTDTQYF. The CDR3 DNA is TGCGCCAGCAGCTTGGAGGGGGGGGGCACAGATACGCAGTATTTT.

The V and J genes are TRBV5-6 and TRBJ2-7; TRBD1 might be the D (6 bases). The length of the CDR3 is 14 residues. Trimming stripped 4 bases from V and 3 bases from J, with 14 bases between. Germline V gives CDR1 SGHDT, CDR2 YYEEEE. Written as DNA, the CDR3 is TGTGCCAGCAGCACCAAGACAGGCGGCTACGAGCAGTACTTC. It translates to CASSTKTGGYEQYF. The entire variable domain, with the rest obtained from reference TRBV5-6 and TRBJ2-7, is as follows: DAGVTQSPTHLIKTRGQQVTLRCSPKSGHDTVSWYQQALGQGPQFIFQYYEEEERQRGNFPDRFSGHQFPNYSSELNVNALLLGDSALYLCASSTKTGGYEQYFGPGTRLTVT.

This rearrangement joins TRBV4-1 to TRBJ1-4; a possible D gene is TRBD1 (5 bases). V lost 4 bases to trimming and J lost 7 bases, with 16 bases between them. The CDR3 runs to 15 residues. Germline V gives CDR1 MGHRA, CDR2 YSYEKL. The DNA for the CDR3 is TGCGCCAGCAGCCGCACGGGGGTCCGGCGTGAAAAACTGTTTTTT. Translated, it gives CASSRTGVRREKLFF.

The J gene is TRBJ2-5, the V gene TRBV11-2; 8 nucleotides line up with TRBD2. CDR1 is SGHAT and CDR2 is FQNNGV in the germline V gene. The V and J ends lost 0 bases and 1 base, in that order; junction bases with no gene match: 1. CDR3 length: 15 residues. CDR3 residues: CASSLDSGAQETQYF. The CDR3 DNA sequence: TGTGCCAGCAGCTTAGATAGCGGGGCCCAAGAGACCCAGTACTTC.

This rearrangement joins TRBV5-8 to TRBJ1-4; perhaps TRBD1 as D (5 bases). Trimming stripped 0 bases from V and 8 bases from J, with 17 bases between. The germline gives CDR1 SGHTS, CDR2 YDEGEE. This CDR3 has 16 amino acids. The CDR3 coding sequence is TGTGCCAGCAGCTTGGGCAGGGCGCGGGGCCCCGAAAAACTGTTTTTT. Translating it yields CASSLGRARGPEKLFF.

V gene TRBV6-6 combines with J gene TRBJ2-7; maybe TRBD1 (5 bases). This CDR3 spans 14 amino acids. The germline V gene encodes CDR1 MNHNY and CDR2 SVGAGI (reference sequence). Trimming removed 2 bases at V and 5 bases at J, with 13 bases between. CDR3 amino acids: CASSYPGNFDEQYF. Here the CDR3 DNA reads TGTGCCAGCAGTTACCCAGGGAACTTTGACGAGCAGTACTTC.